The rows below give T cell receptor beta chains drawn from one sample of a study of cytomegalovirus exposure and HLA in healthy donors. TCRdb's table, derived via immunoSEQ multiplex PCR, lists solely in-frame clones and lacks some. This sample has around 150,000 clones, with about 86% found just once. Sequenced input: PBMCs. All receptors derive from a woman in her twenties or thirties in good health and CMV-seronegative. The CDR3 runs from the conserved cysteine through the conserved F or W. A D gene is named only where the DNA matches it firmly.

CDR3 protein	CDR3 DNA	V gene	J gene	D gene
CASSRGTVSTDTQYF	TGTGCCAGCAGCCGCGGGACCGTCAGCACAGATACGCAGTATTTT	TRBV14	TRBJ2-3	NA
CAIEPPIGRGETQYF	TGTGCCATCGAACCCCCAATCGGGAGGGGCGAGACCCAGTACTTC	TRBV19	TRBJ2-5	TRBD2
CASSQGGYTEAFF	TGTGCCAGCAGCCAGGGGGGTTATACTGAAGCTTTCTTT	TRBV5-6	TRBJ1-1	TRBD1
CAISERGQGGNEKLFF	TGTGCCATCAGTGAGAGGGGACAAGGTGGGAATGAAAAACTGTTTTTT	TRBV10-3	TRBJ1-4	NA
CASSQAASLGGTQYF	TGTGCCAGCAGCCAAGCGGCTTCCCTGGGGGGGACGCAGTATTTT	TRBV14	TRBJ2-3	TRBD2
CASSLEGAQPTDTQYF	TGTGCCAGCAGCTTAGAAGGGGCCCAACCCACAGATACGCAGTATTTT	TRBV7-2	TRBJ2-3	NA
CASSLSTSGSGNEQFF	TGTGCCAGCAGTTTATCGACTAGCGGGAGTGGAAATGAGCAGTTCTTC	TRBV28	TRBJ2-1	TRBD2
CATGRQGIGTEAFF	TGTGCCACCGGTAGGCAGGGGATAGGCACTGAAGCTTTCTTT	TRBV27	TRBJ1-1	NA
CATSRDEGQGRDTQYF	TGTGCCACCAGCAGAGATGAGGGACAGGGACGAGATACGCAGTATTTT	TRBV15	TRBJ2-3	TRBD1
CASSYVEGAYGYTF	TGTGCCAGCAGTTACGTGGAGGGGGCGTATGGCTACACCTTC	TRBV6-5	TRBJ1-2	TRBD1
CASSLAGGSSYEQYF	TGCGCCAGCAGCTTGGCAGGCGGGAGCTCCTACGAGCAGTACTTC	TRBV5-1	TRBJ2-7	TRBD2
CASSAHRDRGYEQYF	TGTGCCAGTAGTGCGCACCGGGACAGGGGCTACGAGCAGTACTTC	TRBV19	TRBJ2-7	TRBD1
CASSLTGKDTQYF	TGTGCCAGCTCACTGACAGGGAAAGATACGCAGTATTTT	TRBV18	TRBJ2-3	TRBD1
CASSNRIAALEQFF	TGTGCCAGCAGTAACAGGATTGCAGCACTAGAGCAGTTCTTC	TRBV28	TRBJ2-1	NA
CASSLSGGRAYNEQFF	TGTGCCAGCAGCTTATCTGGCGGGAGGGCCTACAATGAGCAGTTCTTC	TRBV11-3	TRBJ2-1	TRBD2
CASSLHGEEPQHF	TGTGCCAGCAGCTTACATGGAGAGGAGCCCCAGCATTTT	TRBV7-8	TRBJ1-5	NA
CASSKLKSHEQYF	TGTGCCAGCAGCAAACTGAAGTCCCACGAGCAGTACTTC	TRBV28	TRBJ2-7	NA
CASSPLLGSYNEQFF	TGTGCCAGTAGCCCACTCCTGGGCAGCTACAATGAGCAGTTCTTC	TRBV19	TRBJ2-1	NA
CASSIVLSGANVLTF	TGTGCCAGTAGTATAGTCCTTTCTGGGGCCAACGTCCTGACTTTC	TRBV19	TRBJ2-6	NA
CASSTLTGRSGYTF	TGTGCCAGTAGTACGCTGACAGGGCGGAGTGGCTACACCTTC	TRBV19	TRBJ1-2	TRBD1
CASSERAGDTGELFF	TGTGCCAGCAGTGAGCGAGCGGGGGACACCGGGGAGCTGTTTTTT	TRBV6-6	TRBJ2-2	TRBD2
CASSSGTGENNEQFF	TGCGCCAGCAGTTCCGGGACAGGAGAAAACAATGAGCAGTTCTTC	TRBV23-1	TRBJ2-1	TRBD1
CASSLDPTYNEQFF	TGTGCCAGCAGCTTAGACCCTACCTACAATGAGCAGTTCTTC	TRBV7-2	TRBJ2-1	NA
CASSESAGPETQYF	TGCGCCAGCAGTGAGTCAGCGGGGCCGGAGACCCAGTACTTC	TRBV10-2	TRBJ2-5	TRBD2
CASSKRSGGYNEQFF	TGTGCCAGCAGTAAAAGATCTGGCGGATACAATGAGCAGTTCTTC	TRBV6-5	TRBJ2-1	NA
CSVAAGVNTEAFF	TGCAGCGTAGCCGCGGGGGTGAACACTGAAGCTTTCTTT	TRBV29-1	TRBJ1-1	NA
CASSEIGLAENYEQYF	TGTGCCAGCAGTGAAATCGGGCTAGCGGAGAACTACGAGCAGTACTTC	TRBV2	TRBJ2-7	TRBD2